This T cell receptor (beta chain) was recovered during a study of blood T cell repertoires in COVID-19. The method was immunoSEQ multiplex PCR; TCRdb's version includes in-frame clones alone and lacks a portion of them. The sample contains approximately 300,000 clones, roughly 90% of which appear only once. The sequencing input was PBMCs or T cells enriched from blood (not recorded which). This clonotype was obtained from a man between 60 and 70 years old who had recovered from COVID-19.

CDR3 DNA sequence: TGTGCCACCAAACTGTGGGAGACAGGGACGGATCAGCCCCAGCATTTT. Protein: CATKLWETGTDQPQHF. V usage is TRBV19 and J usage is TRBJ1-5; 7 bases align to TRBD1. Trimming cost V 10 bases and J 5 bases; bases outside gene matches: 17. Germline CDR1 reads LNHDA; CDR2 reads SQIVND (reference sequence). The CDR3 runs 16 residues.